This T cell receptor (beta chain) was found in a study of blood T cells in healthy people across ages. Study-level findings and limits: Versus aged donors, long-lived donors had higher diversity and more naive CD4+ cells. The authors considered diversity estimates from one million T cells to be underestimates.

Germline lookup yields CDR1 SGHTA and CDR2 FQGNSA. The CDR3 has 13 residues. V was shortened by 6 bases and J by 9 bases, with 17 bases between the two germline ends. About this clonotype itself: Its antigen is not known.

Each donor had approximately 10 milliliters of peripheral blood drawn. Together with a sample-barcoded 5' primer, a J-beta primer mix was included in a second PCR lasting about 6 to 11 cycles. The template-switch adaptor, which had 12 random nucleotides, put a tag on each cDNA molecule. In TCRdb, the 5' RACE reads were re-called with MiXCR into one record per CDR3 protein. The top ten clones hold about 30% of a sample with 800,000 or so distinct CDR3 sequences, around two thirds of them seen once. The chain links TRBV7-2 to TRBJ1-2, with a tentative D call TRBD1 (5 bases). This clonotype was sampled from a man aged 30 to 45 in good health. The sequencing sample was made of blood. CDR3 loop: CASRATTGQRYTF. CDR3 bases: TGTGCCAGCAGGGCGACCACGGGGCAACGCTACACCTTC.